Below are 19 T cell receptor beta chains sequenced from a single sample in a study of OX40 agonist ivuxolimab in advanced cancers. Sequenced by immunoSEQ multiplex PCR; TCRdb stores in-frame clones only, minus some. Seen here are about 61,000 clones, roughly nine tenths observed once, and the top ten hold approximately 18%. The sample in question was CD4+ or CD8+ T cells sorted from blood, obtained in a trial of the OX40 agonist ivuxolimab. Receptors originate from an adult with an advanced solid tumor such as melanoma, head and neck, liver or kidney cancer.

The genes are TRBV5-4 and TRBJ2-1; perhaps D is TRBD1 or TRBD2 (5 bases each). Per germline, CDR1 SGHNT and CDR2 YYREEE (reference sequence). This CDR3 has 14 residues. V lost 4 bases, J lost 6 bases, and 14 bases lay in between. The CDR3 is CASSPYRGANEQFF. In nucleotides, the CDR3 is TGTGCCAGCAGCCCGTACCGGGGCGCCAATGAGCAGTTCTTC.

The chain couples TRBV18 to TRBJ2-7; 9 bases agree with TRBD2. V lost 3 bases and J lost 3; bases outside the gene matches: 9. CDR1 and CDR2 (germline): KGHSH, LQKENI. This CDR3 has 16 amino acids. Here the CDR3 DNA reads TGTGCCAGCTCACCGGGTCTAGCGGGACTTTACTACGAGCAGTACTTC. Its translation: CASSPGLAGLYYEQYF.

CDR3 coding DNA: TGTGCCAGCAGCTCCTTTAGCGGGGAGACCCAGTACTTC. Translation: CASSSFSGETQYF. The genes are TRBV11-2 and TRBJ2-5; 7 bases agree with TRBD2. Germline V gene lookup returns CDR1 SGHAT and CDR2 FQNNGV. The CDR3 consists of 13 residues. V dropped 4 bases and J dropped 5; count of bases not matched to a gene: 4.

The J gene is TRBJ1-1, the V gene TRBV19; TRBD1 might be the D (5 bases). CDR1 LNHDA and CDR2 SQIVND come from the germline V gene (reference sequence). V was shortened by 6 bases and J by 7 bases, with 21 bases between the two germline ends. The CDR3 runs 15 residues. In DNA, the CDR3 is TGTGCCAGTAGACCCCGGGACGGGGCTTTTGATGAAGCTTTCTTT. Amino acid sequence: CASRPRDGAFDEAFF. The complete variable domain, with remaining parts taken from reference TRBV19 and TRBJ1-1, reads DGGITQSPKYLFRKEGQNVTLSCEQNLNHDAMYWYRQDPGQGLRLIYYSQIVNDFQKGDIAEGYSVSREKKESFPLTVTSAQKNPTAFYLCASRPRDGAFDEAFFGQGTRLTVV.

J is TRBJ2-1 and V is TRBV27, with 9 nucleotides matching TRBD1. The length of the CDR3 is 14 residues. Germline V gives CDR1 MNHEY, CDR2 SMNVEV (reference sequence). Losses at the gene ends were 6 bases for V and 7 bases for J; bases not matched to a gene: 7. The CDR3: CASRRQGGVNEQFF. CDR3 nucleotide sequence: TGTGCCAGCAGGCGACAGGGGGGTGTAAATGAGCAGTTCTTC.

This clone was counted a single time. The chain has TRBV11-2 and TRBJ2-7, with 9 bases matching TRBD1. V gave up 5 bases and J gave up 4 bases; unmatched junction bases: 21. The CDR3 is 19 residues long. Per germline, CDR1 SGHAT and CDR2 FQNNGV. DNA for the CDR3: TGTGCCAGCAGCGATAACGAGCCCGGGACAGGGTTGTTCGTTTACGAGCAGTACTTC. It yields the protein CASSDNEPGTGLFVYEQYF.

The rearrangement uses TRBV9 and TRBJ2-5; D uncertain. Trimming pared 0 bases from V and 2 bases from J, leaving 17 bases between. CDR1 and CDR2 (germline): SGDLS, YYNGEE. The CDR3 loop spans 17 amino acids. The CDR3 DNA reads as TGTGCCAGCAGCGTAGAGCCCCTGGGCTGGGGACAAGAGACCCAGTACTTC. Amino acids: CASSVEPLGWGQETQYF.

The V call is TRBV5-8, the J call TRBJ1-1; D call uncertain. There are 13 residues in the CDR3. Trimming removed 0 bases at V and 1 base at J, with 4 bases between. Germline CDR1 and CDR2: SGHTS and YDEGEE. The CDR3 loop is CASSLGGNTEAFF. For the CDR3, the DNA is TGTGCCAGCAGCTTGGGGGGGAACACTGAAGCTTTCTTT.

This chain joins TRBV9 and TRBJ2-3, with D tentatively TRBD1 or TRBD2 (5 bases each). Germline-derived CDR1 and CDR2 are SGDLS and YYNGEE. Trimming pared 1 base from V and 3 bases from J, leaving 15 bases between. This CDR3 contains 16 residues. The CDR3 DNA is TGTGCCAGCAGCGTATCGTATGGGACCCTGACAGATACGCAGTATTTT. Translated, it gives CASSVSYGTLTDTQYF.

The chain employs TRBV28 and TRBJ2-3, with D unclear. This CDR3 is 16 amino acids long. The V end was cut by 0 bases, the J end by 6 bases, with 16 bases between. Germline V gene sequence: CDR1 MDHEN, CDR2 SYDVKM. The CDR3 sequence is CASSLWVGVAGDTQYF. Written as DNA, the CDR3 is TGTGCCAGCAGTTTATGGGTTGGGGTAGCAGGCGATACGCAGTATTTT.

This chain joins TRBV27 and TRBJ2-2; tentatively, D is TRBD2 (6 bases). CDR1 is MNHEY, CDR2 SMNVEV, per germline (reference sequence). This CDR3 is 15 amino acids long. Trimming removed 7 bases at V and 2 bases at J, with 14 bases between. The DNA for the CDR3 is TGTGCCAGCAACCAGATCGGGGGAAACACCGGGGAGCTGTTTTTT. Translating gives CASNQIGGNTGELFF.

Here the CDR3 reads CASSLSGWASNYGYTF. The CDR3 DNA is TGTGCCAGCAGTTTATCGGGGTGGGCTTCTAACTATGGCTACACCTTC. The gene calls are TRBV27 and TRBJ1-2; D uncertain. V lost 0 bases and J lost 0, with 11 bases in between. Germline V lookup: CDR1 MNHEY, CDR2 SMNVEV (reference sequence). This CDR3 comprises 16 residues.

The chain is built from TRBV7-9 and TRBJ2-7, with no clear D. From germline, CDR1 is SEHNR and CDR2 FQNEAQ (reference sequence). The CDR3 is 16 residues long. The V end lost 4 bases, the J end lost 0 bases, and 16 bases lay between the germline ends. The chain's CDR3 is CASSSPRYGYSYEQYF. The CDR3 DNA is TGTGCCAGCAGCTCCCCGAGGTACGGATACTCCTACGAGCAGTACTTC. Drawing the rest from reference TRBV7-9 and TRBJ2-7, the complete variable domain is DTGVSQNPRHKITKRGQNVTFRCDPISEHNRLYWYRQTLGQGPEFLTYFQNEAQLEKSRLLSDRFSAERPKGSFSTLEIQRTEQGDSAMYLCASSSPRYGYSYEQYFGPGTRLTVT.

The J gene is TRBJ1-2, the V gene TRBV19, with TRBD1 identical over 9 bases. Germline V gives CDR1 LNHDA, CDR2 SQIVND (reference sequence). Losses at the gene ends were 7 bases for V and 2 bases for J; bases not matched to a gene: 11. There are 16 residues in the CDR3. The CDR3 bases are TGTGCCAGTACCTCAGCCTGGACAGGGGCGAACTATGGCTACACCTTC. Translation: CASTSAWTGANYGYTF.

This clone was seen once. The gene calls are TRBV15 and TRBJ2-6; 8 bases align to TRBD1. Germline trimming cut 8 bases from V and 4 bases from J; bases unmatched to any gene: 13. CDR3 length: 17 amino acids. Looked up from germline, CDR1 is LNHNV and CDR2 is YYDKDF (reference sequence). DNA for the CDR3: TGTGCCACCGCGGATGGCAGGGGGCTAAGCGGGGCCAACGTCCTGACTTTC. It encodes CATADGRGLSGANVLTF.

The V call is TRBV5-4, the J call TRBJ2-7, with unresolved D. The CDR3 extends over 15 amino acids. V was pared by 4 bases and J by 6 bases, with 20 bases between. Germline CDR1 is SGHNT and CDR2 is YYREEE (reference sequence). CDR3 coding DNA: TGTGCCAGCAGCCGCAAAGAGTCTCCCCGCGGCGAGCAGTACTTC. This translates into CASSRKESPRGEQYF.

The CDR3 spells CASSAPSGGGETQYF. DNA of the CDR3: TGTGCCAGCAGCGCTCCTAGCGGGGGAGGCGAGACCCAGTACTTC. The rearrangement uses TRBV9 and TRBJ2-5, with TRBD2 identical over 10 bases. The junction had 7 bases not matched to a gene; V was cut back by 3 bases and J by 5 bases. The CDR3 extends over 15 amino acids. Germline CDR1 SGDLS, CDR2 YYNGEE. The entire variable domain, with the rest obtained from reference TRBV9 and TRBJ2-5, is as follows: DSGVTQTPKHLITATGQRVTLRCSPRSGDLSVYWYQQSLDQGLQFLIQYYNGEERAKGNILERFSAQQFPDLHSELNLSSLELGDSALYFCASSAPSGGGETQYFGPGTRLLVL.

The chain is built from TRBV7-9 and TRBJ1-1; D is unclear. The CDR3 loop spans 12 amino acids. Looked up from germline, CDR1 is SEHNR and CDR2 is FQNEAQ (reference sequence). Deletions cut 8 bases from V and 4 bases from J, with 11 bases between. CDR3 protein: CASLSGITEAFF. The CDR3 DNA reads TGTGCCAGCCTTTCGGGGATCACTGAAGCTTTCTTT. Full variable domain (outside the CDR3, taken from reference TRBV7-9 and TRBJ1-1): DTGVSQNPRHKITKRGQNVTFRCDPISEHNRLYWYRQTLGQGPEFLTYFQNEAQLEKSRLLSDRFSAERPKGSFSTLEIQRTEQGDSAMYLCASLSGITEAFFGQGTRLTVV.

This chain connects TRBV6-1 to TRBJ2-7; 8 bases are a match to TRBD2. The trim removed 4 bases at V and 1 base at J, leaving 12 bases unmatched. The CDR3 consists of 17 residues. Germline V CDR1 and CDR2: MNHNS, SASEGT. This CDR3 is CASSVLRGESASYEQYF. CDR3 in DNA: TGTGCCAGCAGTGTATTGCGGGGGGAGTCCGCTTCCTACGAGCAGTACTTC.